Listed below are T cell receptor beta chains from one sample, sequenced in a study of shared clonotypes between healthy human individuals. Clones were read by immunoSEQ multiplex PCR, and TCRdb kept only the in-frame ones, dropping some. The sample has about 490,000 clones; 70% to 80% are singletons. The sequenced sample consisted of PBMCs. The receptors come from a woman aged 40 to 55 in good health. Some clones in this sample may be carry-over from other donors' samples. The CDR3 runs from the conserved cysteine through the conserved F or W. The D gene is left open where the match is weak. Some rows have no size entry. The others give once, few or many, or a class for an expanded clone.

CASSLEGGGPGAHYEQYF TGCGCCAGCAGCTTGGAAGGGGGCGGCCCTGGGGCCCACTACGAGCAGTACTTC - TRBJ2-7 TRBD1 TRBV5-1
CASSPPSQLSYEQYF TGTGCCAGCAGCCCCCCGAGCCAACTTTCCTACGAGCAGTACTTC - TRBJ2-7 - TRBV7-9
CATSPSVVYGYTF TGTGCCACCTCTCCGTCCGTGGTCTATGGCTACACCTTC - TRBJ1-2 - TRBV6-6
CSASYNYGYTF TGCAGTGCTAGCTATAACTATGGCTACACCTTC - TRBJ1-2 - TRBV20-1
CASSGVGGIGTEQYF TGTGCCAGCAGCGGGGTCGGCGGGATAGGAACCGAGCAGTACTTC - TRBJ2-7 - TRBV9
CASSPRGLGEKLFF TGTGCCAGCAGCCCACGAGGGCTAGGTGAAAAACTGTTTTTT - TRBJ1-4 - TRBV7-9
CASSLGAGGPNNEQFF TGTGCCAGCAGCTTAGGGGCGGGAGGGCCCAACAATGAGCAGTTCTTC - TRBJ2-1 TRBD2 TRBV13
CASSPGQANTGELFF TGTGCCAGCAGCCCGGGACAGGCGAACACCGGGGAGCTGTTTTTT - TRBJ2-2 TRBD1 TRBV7-2
CAWSHILRGVNTGELFF TGTGCCTGGAGTCATATTCTCAGGGGGGTGAACACCGGGGAGCTGTTTTTT - TRBJ2-2 - TRBV30
CASSVELADYNEQFF TGTGCCAGCAGCGTAGAACTAGCGGACTACAATGAGCAGTTCTTC - TRBJ2-1 TRBD2 TRBV9
CASSAGVAEQETQYF TGTGCCAGCAGCGCCGGGGTGGCGGAGCAAGAGACCCAGTACTTC - TRBJ2-5 - TRBV7-9
CASSLKVAGGPDTQYF TGCGCCAGCAGCTTGAAGGTAGCGGGAGGGCCAGATACGCAGTATTTT - TRBJ2-3 TRBD2 TRBV5-1
CASSPGGEETQYF TGTGCCAGCTCACCGGGGGGCGAAGAGACCCAGTACTTC - TRBJ2-5 - TRBV18
CASSPNPGSGNTIYF TGTGCCAGCTCACCTAATCCGGGATCCGGAAACACCATATATTTT - TRBJ1-3 - TRBV18
CASSLERYYGYTF TGTGCCAGCAGCTTAGAACGGTACTATGGCTACACCTTC - TRBJ1-2 - TRBV7-8
CASLTGGAETQYF TGTGCCAGCCTCACAGGGGGCGCGGAGACCCAGTACTTC - TRBJ2-5 TRBD1 TRBV6-6
CACSPGSGNTIHF TGTGCCTGCAGCCCCGGCTCTGGAAACACCATACATTTT - TRBJ1-3 - TRBV5-6
CASSLGVNQPQHF TGTGCCAGCAGCCTGGGGGTCAATCAGCCCCAGCATTTT - TRBJ1-5 - TRBV7-6
CASSSLEGQGDEQFF TGTGCCAGCAGCTCCTTGGAGGGACAGGGGGATGAGCAGTTCTTC once TRBJ2-1 TRBD1 TRBV11-2
CASSSGQGPNEKLFF TGTGCCAGCAGTTCAGGACAGGGACCAAATGAAAAACTGTTTTTT - TRBJ1-4 TRBD1 TRBV28
CASSMRQGTNEKLFF TGTGCCAGCAGCATGCGACAGGGAACTAATGAAAAACTGTTTTTT - TRBJ1-4 TRBD1 TRBV7-2
CSVERAGGYTF TGCAGCGTTGAAAGGGCGGGTGGCTACACCTTC once TRBJ1-2 - TRBV29-1
CASSATINEQFF TGTGCCAGCAGCGCGACCATCAATGAGCAGTTCTTC - TRBJ2-1 - TRBV2
CATSSRQGGNTIYF TGTGCCACCAGCTCTCGACAGGGGGGAAACACCATATATTTT - TRBJ1-3 TRBD1 TRBV15
CASRTGTGVHEQYF TGTGCCAGCAGGACCGGGACAGGGGTCCACGAGCAGTACTTC - TRBJ2-7 TRBD1 TRBV27
CASSRQVEGETQYF TGTGCCAGCAGCCGACAGGTCGAGGGGGAGACCCAGTACTTC - TRBJ2-5 - TRBV7-7
CASSRRDAASYEQFF TGTGCCAGTAGTCGCCGGGACGCCGCTAGTTATGAGCAGTTCTTC - TRBJ2-1 - TRBV19
CASSQDLSAGAGSNQPQHF TGCGCCAGCAGCCAAGATCTAAGTGCTGGGGCTGGTAGCAATCAGCCCCAGCATTTT - TRBJ1-5 - TRBV4-3
CASSSQRNSPNTEAFF TGTGCCAGCAGCTCCCAGCGTAACAGCCCGAACACTGAAGCTTTCTTT - TRBJ1-1 - TRBV7-8
CASSEQRGKIGELFF TGTGCCAGCAGTGAGCAACGGGGAAAAATCGGGGAGCTGTTTTTT - TRBJ2-2 - TRBV2
CATPGASGRSYKQYF TGTGCCACACCCGGGGCTAGTGGGAGGTCCTACAAGCAGTACTTC - TRBJ2-7 - TRBV2
CASRPDHSGNTIYF TGTGCCAGCAGGCCGGACCACTCTGGAAACACCATATATTTT - TRBJ1-3 - TRBV2
CASSFHSPTATNEKLFF TGTGCCAGCAGCTTCCATAGCCCGACTGCAACTAATGAAAAACTGTTTTTT - TRBJ1-4 - TRBV7-2
CASAKTGTANSPLHF TGTGCCAGCGCAAAGACCGGGACAGCAAATTCACCCCTCCACTTT - TRBJ1-6 TRBD1 TRBV28
CATSQPTGTSIHEQYF TGTGCCACCAGCCAACCGACCGGGACTAGCATCCACGAGCAGTACTTC - TRBJ2-7 TRBD2 TRBV15
CAISEGLNEKLFF TGTGCCATCAGTGAAGGACTTAATGAAAAACTGTTTTTT few TRBJ1-4 - TRBV10-3
CASSVNSRRTNEKLFF TGTGCCAGCAGTGTCAATTCACGGCGGACTAATGAAAAACTGTTTTTT - TRBJ1-4 - TRBV2
CASSEDGGYGYTF TGTGCCAGCAGTGAAGATGGAGGATATGGCTACACCTTC - TRBJ1-2 - TRBV6-1
CASSLAGQDYEQYF TGCGCCAGCAGCTTGGCGGGACAAGACTACGAGCAGTACTTC - TRBJ2-7 - TRBV5-1
CSVDGGRYEQYF TGCAGCGTTGACGGGGGTCGGTACGAGCAGTACTTC - TRBJ2-7 - TRBV29-1
CASSDQGRGPGNTEAFF TGTGCCAGCAGTGATCAGGGCAGGGGGCCTGGGAACACTGAAGCTTTCTTT many TRBJ1-1 TRBD1 TRBV2
CASSEGDRTNYGYTF TGCGCCAGCAGCGAAGGGGACCGCACTAACTATGGCTACACCTTC - TRBJ1-2 - TRBV5-1
CATQPGGGRDNEQFF TGTGCCACCCAGCCGGGGGGCGGGAGGGACAATGAGCAGTTCTTC once TRBJ2-1 TRBD2 TRBV7-2
CAVGVNEQFF TGTGCCGTTGGGGTAAATGAGCAGTTCTTC - TRBJ2-1 - TRBV7-2
CASSERGRRAGNTIYF TGTGCCAGCAGTGAACGCGGCCGCAGAGCAGGAAACACCATATATTTT - TRBJ1-3 - TRBV2
CASSSLAPNEQYF TGTGCCAGCAGTTCACTAGCTCCCAACGAGCAGTACTTC - TRBJ2-7 - TRBV28
CASSHRTGSREQYF TGTGCCAGCAGCCATCGGACAGGGTCGAGGGAGCAGTACTTC - TRBJ2-7 TRBD1 TRBV7-9
CAWSVREKLFF TGTGCCTGGAGTGTCCGGGAAAAACTGTTTTTT - TRBJ1-4 - TRBV30
CASSLAFGADGYTF TGTGCCAGCAGCTTAGCCTTCGGGGCTGATGGCTACACCTTC - TRBJ1-2 - TRBV7-9
CASNREITDTQYF TGCGCCAGCAACCGGGAAATCACAGATACGCAGTATTTT - TRBJ2-3 - TRBV4-1
CASSYSYGELFF TGTGCCAGCAGTTACTCGTACGGGGAGCTGTTTTTT many TRBJ2-2 - TRBV6-5
CASSEGGRASGANVLTF TGTGCCAGCAGTGAAGGCGGGAGAGCTTCTGGGGCCAACGTCCTGACTTTC - TRBJ2-6 TRBD2 TRBV2
CASIDPGTASSYEQYF TGTGCCAGCATCGACCCCGGGACAGCTAGCTCCTACGAGCAGTACTTC - TRBJ2-7 TRBD1 TRBV2
CASSVSDRGRYTF TGTGCCAGCAGTGTTTCGGACAGGGGCCGCTACACCTTC - TRBJ1-2 TRBD1 TRBV2
CSSSTGTGGDTQYF TGCAGCTCCTCTACCGGGACAGGGGGAGATACGCAGTATTTT - TRBJ2-3 TRBD1 TRBV29-1
CASSSHGGYANTGELFF TGTGCCAGCAGCTCCCACGGGGGATACGCGAACACCGGGGAGCTGTTTTTT - TRBJ2-2 - TRBV7-8